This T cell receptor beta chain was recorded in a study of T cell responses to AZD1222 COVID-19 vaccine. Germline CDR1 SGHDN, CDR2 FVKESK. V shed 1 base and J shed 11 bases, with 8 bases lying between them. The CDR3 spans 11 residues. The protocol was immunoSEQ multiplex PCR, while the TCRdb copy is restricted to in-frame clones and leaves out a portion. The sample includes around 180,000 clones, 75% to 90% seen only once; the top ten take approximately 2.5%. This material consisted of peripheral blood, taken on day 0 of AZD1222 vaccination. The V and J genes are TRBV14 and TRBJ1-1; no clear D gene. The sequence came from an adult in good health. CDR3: CASSQVGRAFF. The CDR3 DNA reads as TGTGCCAGCAGCCAAGTCGGGCGGGCTTTCTTT.